This TCR beta chain was observed in a study of cytomegalovirus exposure and HLA in healthy donors. PCR amplification relied on 60 Vbeta primers (plus 13 Jbeta primers). TCRdb's table, derived via immunoSEQ multiplex PCR, lists solely in-frame clones and lacks some. The sample lists a few hundred thousand clones, about 79% occurring once. Germline V gene sequence: CDR1 SGHNT, CDR2 YENEEA. The V and J ends lost 0 bases and 9 bases, in that order; junction bases with no gene match: 9. This CDR3 is 15 amino acids long. The sample taken for sequencing was PBMCs. The receptor's source is a man aged 18 to 30 in good health and CMV-seronegative. The gene calls are TRBV11-3 and TRBJ1-1; 8 nucleotides line up with TRBD1. Written as DNA, the CDR3 is TGTGCCAGCAGCTTAGAGCGACAGGGGCCGCGGAAAGCTTTCTTT. Its translation is CASSLERQGPRKAFF.